This TCR beta chain was found in a study of blood T cell repertoires in COVID-19. Per the germline V gene, CDR1 is SNHLY and CDR2 is FYNNEI. The CDR3 has 13 amino acids. Trimming removed 4 bases from V and 5 bases from J, with 11 bases in between. Here immunoSEQ multiplex PCR was the method, and the copy in TCRdb shows in-frame clones only, minus some. The profile shows 60,000 to 75,000 clones, about 89% of them singletons. Material for sequencing was peripheral blood. The clonotype originates from an older woman with acute or convalescent COVID-19. This sequence joins TRBV2 and TRBJ1-1; D might be TRBD1 (6 bases). CDR3 coding DNA: TGTGCCAGCAGTGCCAGGGGAGAAACTGAAGCTTTCTTT. As protein: CASSARGETEAFF. Supplemented by reference TRBV2 and TRBJ1-1, the full variable domain reads EPEVTQTPSHQVTQMGQEVILRCVPISNHLYFYWYRQILGQKVEFLVSFYNNEISEKSEIFDDQFSVERPDGSNFTLKIRSTKLEDSAMYFCASSARGETEAFFGQGTRLTVV.